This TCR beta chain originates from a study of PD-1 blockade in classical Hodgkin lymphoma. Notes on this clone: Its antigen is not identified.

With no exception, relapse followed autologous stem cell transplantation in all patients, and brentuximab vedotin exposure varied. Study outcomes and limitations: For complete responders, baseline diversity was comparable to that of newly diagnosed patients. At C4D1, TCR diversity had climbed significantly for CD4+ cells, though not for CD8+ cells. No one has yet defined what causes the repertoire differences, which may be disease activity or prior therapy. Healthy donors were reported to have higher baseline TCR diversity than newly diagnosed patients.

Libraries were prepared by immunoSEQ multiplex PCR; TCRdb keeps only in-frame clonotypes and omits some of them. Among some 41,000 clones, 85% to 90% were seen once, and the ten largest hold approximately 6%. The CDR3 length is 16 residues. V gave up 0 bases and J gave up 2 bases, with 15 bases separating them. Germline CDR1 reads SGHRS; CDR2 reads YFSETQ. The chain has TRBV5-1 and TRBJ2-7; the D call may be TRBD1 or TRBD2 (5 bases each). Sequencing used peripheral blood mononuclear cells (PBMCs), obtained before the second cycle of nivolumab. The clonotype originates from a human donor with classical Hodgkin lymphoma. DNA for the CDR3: TGCGCCAGCAGCTTGGCCGGGGCGGATCTTCCCTACGAGCAGTACTTC. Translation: CASSLAGADLPYEQYF.